Below, 29 T cell receptor beta chains from the same sample are listed, as sequenced in a study of T cell repertoires in cytomegalovirus infection. TCRdb processed the reads anew with MiXCR; each CDR3 protein has one entry. The sample includes roughly 800,000 distinct CDR3 sequences, approximately 32% seen only once; the top ten take under 15%. These receptors have no identified antigens. Sequencing used cultured CD8+ T cells from PBMCs, obtained from culture after CMV antigen stimulation. The receptors shown here come from a human donor in good health (CMV status not recorded). Some clones in this sample may be carry-over from other donors' samples.

To note about this clonotype: Mismatch with germline at one junction end may stem from a read error. This sequence joins TRBV4-1 and TRBJ2-5; 9 bases line up with TRBD2. The CDR3 covers 16 residues. CDR1 and CDR2 (germline): MGHRA, YSYEKL. As DNA, the CDR3 is TGCGCCAGCAGCCAAGTGTTAGCGGGGGTTCAAGACACCCAGTACTTC. Protein: CASSQVLAGVQDTQYF.

The rearrangement links TRBV5-1 to TRBJ2-3; D ambiguous. V dropped 1 base and J dropped 8 bases, with 8 bases sitting between them. Germline CDR1 is SGHRS and CDR2 is YFSETQ. The CDR3 length is 12 residues. CDR3 nucleotide sequence: TGCGCCAGCAGCTTGCTAGATTTTACGCAGTATTTT. Its protein is CASSLLDFTQYF.

The sample holds a few counts of this clonotype. The V and J genes are TRBV6-1 and TRBJ2-2; no reliable D call. The CDR3 is 10 amino acids. V lost 6 bases to trimming and J lost 7 bases, with 3 bases between them. From germline, CDR1 is MNHNS and CDR2 SASEGT. This chain's CDR3 is CASRIGELFF. The CDR3 nucleotides are TGTGCCAGCAGGATCGGGGAGCTGTTTTTT.

The genes are TRBV18 and TRBJ2-7; D may be TRBD2 (5 bases). Trimming stripped 2 bases from V and 0 bases from J, with 14 bases between. This CDR3 contains 16 residues. CDR1 KGHSH and CDR2 LQKENI come from the germline V gene. For the CDR3, the DNA is TGTGCCAGCTCACCAAAGGATCTAGACTACTCCTACGAGCAGTACTTC. The encoded protein is CASSPKDLDYSYEQYF.

The chain combines TRBV4-1 with TRBJ1-3, with 7 bases that match TRBD1. The V and J ends lost 4 bases and 7 bases, in that order; junction bases with no gene match: 10. The germline V gene has CDR1 MGHRA and CDR2 YSYEKL. The CDR3 runs to 15 residues. The CDR3 nucleotides read TGCGCCAGCAGCCCAGGGACAGCTTTTAGGAACACCATATATTTT. Amino acids: CASSPGTAFRNTIYF.

This sequence joins TRBV20-1 and TRBJ1-4, with 8 nucleotides matching TRBD1. The junction had 4 bases not matched to a gene; V was cut back by 0 bases and J by 7 bases. The CDR3 length is 14 residues. CDR1 and CDR2 from the germline V gene are DFQATT and SNEGSKA (reference sequence). CDR3 in DNA: TGCAGTGCTAGAGAACAGGGGGAATTTGAAAAACTGTTTTTT. Amino acid sequence: CSAREQGEFEKLFF.

This clonotype was counted only a few times. The chain employs TRBV12-3 or TRBV12-4 and TRBJ2-3; tentative D call: TRBD2 (6 bases). This CDR3 has 14 residues. V lost 7 bases to trimming and J lost 4 bases, with 15 bases between them. CDR3 residues: CASTLRGGADTQYF. In nucleotides, the CDR3 is TGTGCCAGCACCCTAAGGGGAGGAGCAGATACGCAGTATTTT.

Comment on this clonotype: This may be a read error, as it is one base from a much larger clone. This chain's CDR3 is CASSERDRTYNEQFF. CDR3 nucleotide sequence: TGCGCCAGCAGCGAGAGGGACAGGACCTACAATGAGCAGTTCTTC. The rearrangement joins TRBV5-1 to TRBJ2-1; 8 nucleotides match TRBD1. Germline values: CDR1 SGHRS, CDR2 YFSETQ. This CDR3 has 15 amino acids. Trimming at V came to 4 bases and at J to 2 bases, leaving 5 bases not matched to a gene.

This clonotype was seen more than once but under ten times. The V gene is TRBV7-6, the J gene TRBJ1-1, with a weak D call TRBD1 (5 bases). The CDR3 loop spans 13 amino acids. In germline, CDR1 is SGHVS, CDR2 FNYEAQ. Deletions cut 5 bases from V and 5 bases from J, with 12 bases between. CDR3 coding DNA: TGTGCCAGCAGCCAGGGACCGATGACTGAAGCTTTCTTT. This codes for CASSQGPMTEAFF.

This chain joins TRBV2 and TRBJ1-5; D call uncertain. There are 14 residues in the CDR3. Trimming took off 6 bases at V and 0 bases at J, with 9 bases between the two ends. Germline loops: CDR1 SNHLY, CDR2 FYNNEI. CDR3 in DNA: TGTGCCAGCAGACCGGGGATTAGCAATCAGCCCCAGCATTTT. It translates to CASRPGISNQPQHF. The full variable domain, rest sourced from reference TRBV2 and TRBJ1-5, is EPEVTQTPSHQVTQMGQEVILRCVPISNHLYFYWYRQILGQKVEFLVSFYNNEISEKSEIFDDQFSVERPDGSNFTLKIRSTKLEDSAMYFCASRPGISNQPQHFGDGTRLSIL.

The chain has TRBV10-3 and TRBJ1-6; TRBD1 agrees at 8 bases. This CDR3 region has 16 residues. V trimming: 6 bases; J trimming: 5 bases; junction bases outside the gene matches: 9. Germline values: CDR1 ENHRY, CDR2 SYGVKD. CDR3 sequence reads: CAISPTMTGDNSPLHF. In nucleotides, the CDR3 is TGTGCCATCAGCCCTACCATGACAGGGGATAATTCACCCCTCCACTTT.

The table lists this clonotype with a few counts. As DNA, the CDR3 is TGTGCCAGCAGCTTAGCATCTCATCAGCCCCAGCATTTT. Translation gives CASSLASHQPQHF. V and J are TRBV7-6 and TRBJ1-5; D is unclear. The germline V gene encodes CDR1 SGHVS and CDR2 FNYEAQ. V was cut by 0 bases and J by 5 bases, with 5 bases left in between. The CDR3 loop spans 13 amino acids.

This clonotype was seen a few times. V is TRBV6-5 and J is TRBJ2-3; D is uncertain. CDR3 length: 15 residues. Germline values: CDR1 MNHEY, CDR2 SVGAGI. The ends were cut back, 0 bases at V and 3 bases at J, with 10 bases in the middle. The CDR3 coding sequence is TGTGCCAGCAGTTACTCGATGGGAAGGACAGATACGCAGTATTTT. Translating it yields CASSYSMGRTDTQYF.

This clonotype has ten or more counts. The chain couples TRBV7-8 to TRBJ2-2; 8 bases line up with TRBD2. Germline trimming cut 8 bases from V and 3 bases from J; bases unmatched to any gene: 2. Germline CDR1 reads SGHVS; CDR2 reads FQNEAQ. The CDR3 consists of 13 residues. The CDR3 spells CASPGGHTGELFF. In DNA, the CDR3 is TGTGCCAGCCCGGGGGGGCACACCGGGGAGCTGTTTTTT. The full variable domain, completed using reference TRBV7-8 and TRBJ2-2, is GAGVSQSPRYKVAKRGQDVALRCDPISGHVSLFWYQQALGQGPEFLTYFQNEAQLDKSGLPSDRFFAERPEGSVSTLKIQRTQQEDSAVYLCASPGGHTGELFFGEGSRLTVL.

This clonotype was picked up a small number of times. V gene TRBV27 combines with J gene TRBJ2-1, with D perhaps matching TRBD2 (6 bases). With 5 bases removed from V and 0 bases from J, the gap between germline ends came to 23 bases. The CDR3 runs to 19 residues. Germline V gene lookup returns CDR1 MNHEY and CDR2 SMNVEV (reference sequence). The CDR3 DNA reads as TGTGCCAGCAGTCCAAGAATACCGGGACTTTATAGCTCCTACAATGAGCAGTTCTTC. It is translated as CASSPRIPGLYSSYNEQFF.

Ten or more counts support this clonotype. The chain couples TRBV11-3 to TRBJ1-5; a weak D match, TRBD1 (5 bases). V gave up 1 base and J gave up 4 bases, with 11 bases separating them. The CDR3 spans 15 residues. Germline V gives CDR1 SGHNT, CDR2 YENEEA. The CDR3 loop is CASSLGGRENQPQHF. The CDR3, as DNA: TGTGCCAGCAGCTTAGGTGGCAGGGAAAATCAGCCCCAGCATTTT.

This clonotype was found a few times. V usage is TRBV7-2 and J usage is TRBJ1-1, with no clear D. Per germline, CDR1 SGHTA and CDR2 FQGNSA. This CDR3 is built from 15 residues. V was shortened by 2 bases and J by 1 base, with 11 bases between the two germline ends. CDR3 nucleotide sequence: TGTGCCAGCAGCTTAACGGCCGGACGGAACACTGAAGCTTTCTTT. The encoded protein is CASSLTAGRNTEAFF.

The chain couples TRBV14 to TRBJ2-1, with TRBD2 identical over 9 bases. CDR3 length: 16 amino acids. Looked up from germline, CDR1 is SGHDN and CDR2 is FVKESK. V lost 5 bases to trimming and J lost 2 bases; unmatched junction nucleotides: 7. The CDR3 DNA reads TGTGCCAGCAGCACACTTAGCGGGGGACCCTACAATGAGCAGTTCTTC. It specifies CASSTLSGGPYNEQFF. Full variable domain (rest looked up from reference TRBV14 and TRBJ2-1): EAGVTQFPSHSVIEKGQTVTLRCDPISGHDNLYWYRRVMGKEIKFLLHFVKESKQDESGMPNNRFLAERTGGTYSTLKVQPAELEDSGVYFCASSTLSGGPYNEQFFGPGTRLTVL.

The rearrangement links TRBV6-5 to TRBJ1-1; possible D gene TRBD1, 5 bases. The V and J ends lost 0 bases and 1 base respectively, with 15 bases between them. The CDR3 covers 17 residues. Germline CDR1 and CDR2: MNHEY and SVGAGI. For the CDR3, the DNA is TGTGCCAGCAGTTACTCTAATCAGGGACCCACGAACACTGAAGCTTTCTTT. This encodes CASSYSNQGPTNTEAFF.

This clonotype was seen at least ten times. V usage is TRBV6-1 and J usage is TRBJ2-7, with TRBD1 as a possible D gene (5 bases). Between the trimmed V and J ends, which lost 6 bases and 3 bases, there was a span of 18 bases. The CDR3 has 15 residues. The germline gives CDR1 MNHNS, CDR2 SASEGT. The CDR3 sequence: CASSVRVGQNYEQYF. CDR3 in DNA: TGTGCCAGCAGCGTCAGGGTGGGTCAGAACTACGAGCAGTACTTC.

This clonotype appeared a few times. The rearrangement joins TRBV7-6 to TRBJ1-1; D perhaps matches TRBD1 (5 bases). Trimming removed 2 bases at V and 2 bases at J, with 18 bases between. The CDR3 spans 17 residues. Germline CDR1 is SGHVS and CDR2 is FNYEAQ. CDR3 sequence (DNA): TGTGCCAGCAGCTTAAGTGGCCAGGGACCATTCAACACTGAAGCTTTCTTT. Protein: CASSLSGQGPFNTEAFF.

Here the CDR3 reads CASSLVRTGWTEAFF. The CDR3 bases are TGTGCCAGCAGCTTAGTTAGGACAGGGTGGACTGAAGCTTTCTTT. The rearrangement joins TRBV7-9 to TRBJ1-1; 8 bases align to TRBD1. The CDR3 totals 15 residues. CDR1 and CDR2 from the germline V gene are SEHNR and FQNEAQ (reference sequence). Germline trimming cut 1 base from V and 5 bases from J; bases unmatched to any gene: 6.

This clonotype has only a few counts. The V and J genes are TRBV7-9 and TRBJ2-3, with D uncertain. V lost 7 bases and J lost 2, with 7 bases in between. In germline, CDR1 is SEHNR, CDR2 FQNEAQ (reference sequence). The CDR3 spans 12 residues. Here the CDR3 DNA reads TGTGCCAGCACCCGAATCACAGATACGCAGTATTTT. It codes for CASTRITDTQYF. Together with reference TRBV7-9 and TRBJ2-3, the CDR3 gives the full variable domain: DTGVSQNPRHKITKRGQNVTFRCDPISEHNRLYWYRQTLGQGPEFLTYFQNEAQLEKSRLLSDRFSAERPKGSFSTLEIQRTEQGDSAMYLCASTRITDTQYFGPGTRLTVL.

The chain has TRBV28 and TRBJ2-5, with D uncertain. Germline V gives CDR1 MDHEN, CDR2 SYDVKM. The V end lost 4 bases, the J end lost 4 bases, and 16 bases lay between the germline ends. This CDR3 is 15 amino acids long. As DNA, the CDR3 is TGTGCCAGCAGTTCCCTCTTAGGGCGTGCAGAGACCCAGTACTTC. It translates to CASSSLLGRAETQYF.

This clonotype was observed a handful of times. The V and J genes are TRBV12-3 or TRBV12-4 and TRBJ2-5; 7 bases fit TRBD1. Trimming took 2 bases from V and 4 from J; bases not matched to a gene: 4. CDR3 length: 14 residues. CDR3 sequence: CASSLINRGETQYF. The CDR3 DNA follows: TGTGCCAGCAGTTTAATTAACAGGGGAGAGACCCAGTACTTC.

This clonotype was counted a few times. V is TRBV6-2 or TRBV6-3 and J is TRBJ2-6, with a weak D call TRBD1 (6 bases). CDR1 is MNHEY, CDR2 SVGEGT, per germline. V was clipped by 2 bases and J by 0 bases, with 8 bases between them. This CDR3 contains 16 residues. The CDR3 DNA follows: TGTGCCAGCAGTTACCCGGACAGCTCTGGGGCCAACGTCCTGACTTTC. This translates into CASSYPDSSGANVLTF.

This clonotype was counted between two and nine times. The J gene is TRBJ2-7, the V gene TRBV6-2 or TRBV6-3; TRBD1 matches at 10 bases. Germline values: CDR1 MNHEY, CDR2 SVGEGT. With 6 bases clipped from V and 3 bases from J, the junction kept 8 bases outside the gene matches. The CDR3 has 15 residues. Here the CDR3 DNA reads TGTGCCAGCAGCCGGACAGGGGGACCTCACTACGAGCAGTACGTC. The encoded protein is CASSRTGGPHYEQYV.

The genes are TRBV5-1 and TRBJ2-1; the D gene is possibly TRBD2 (7 bases). V lost 4 bases and J lost 6, with 20 bases in between. This CDR3 has 16 residues. CDR1 and CDR2 from the germline V gene are SGHRS and YFSETQ. CDR3 protein: CASSMGYRDYGNEQFF. DNA for the CDR3: TGCGCCAGCAGCATGGGCTACAGGGACTATGGCAATGAGCAGTTCTTC.

This chain links TRBV4-1 with TRBJ2-1; 10 positions match TRBD2. Germline V gene sequence: CDR1 MGHRA, CDR2 YSYEKL. V gave up 0 bases and J gave up 4 bases; unmatched junction bases: 6. The CDR3 is 17 amino acids. In DNA, the CDR3 is TGCGCCAGCAGCCAAGAAGACGGACTAGCGGCTTACAATGAGCAGTTCTTC. This translates into CASSQEDGLAAYNEQFF.